Below, 11 T cell receptor beta chains from the same sample are listed, as sequenced in a study of T cells in Graves' hyperthyroidism and ophthalmopathy. RNA transcripts provided the source from which TCR beta CDR3 regions were amplified. When the TCR CDR3 underwent first-round RT-PCR, the HTBI primer set was used. TCRdb reanalysed the multiplex PCR reads using MiXCR and keeps one entry per CDR3 protein. The sample includes around 250,000 distinct CDR3 sequences, about 14% of them seen just once. The sample taken for sequencing was blood. The receptor source for this set is a woman between 40 and 55 years old with Graves' hyperthyroidism that later progressed to Graves' ophthalmopathy.

This clonotype has ten or more counts. The chain combines TRBV20-1 with TRBJ2-3; D might be TRBD1 (6 bases). This CDR3 has 13 residues. The germline V gene encodes CDR1 DFQATT and CDR2 SNEGSKA (reference sequence). Trimming stripped 3 bases from V and 4 bases from J, with 11 bases between. The DNA of the CDR3 is TGCAGTGCTAGGTATCCAGGGGCAGATACGCAGTATTTT. Residues: CSARYPGADTQYF.

This clonotype was picked up many times. V and J are TRBV5-1 and TRBJ1-1, with D perhaps TRBD1 (6 bases). CDR3 length equals 14 residues. CDR1 SGHRS and CDR2 YFSETQ come from the germline V gene. Trimming stripped 1 base from V and 2 bases from J, with 9 bases between. CDR3 in amino acids: CASSLRQVNTEAFF. The CDR3 nucleotides are TGCGCCAGCAGCTTGAGACAGGTTAACACTGAAGCTTTCTTT. The full variable domain, completed using reference TRBV5-1 and TRBJ1-1, is KAGVTQTPRYLIKTRGQQVTLSCSPISGHRSVSWYQQTPGQGLQFLFEYFSETQRNKGNFPGRFSGRQFSNSRSEMNVSTLELGDSALYLCASSLRQVNTEAFFGQGTRLTVV.

In this sample, this clonotype turned up a few times. CDR3 coding DNA: TGTGCCAGCAGCCCCTTCGGACCAGATACGCAGTATTTT. Its translation is CASSPFGPDTQYF. This chain connects TRBV9 to TRBJ2-3; D is ambiguous. The CDR3 totals 13 residues. Germline assignment: CDR1 SGDLS and CDR2 YYNGEE. V lost 4 bases to trimming and J lost 4 bases, with 10 bases between them.

This clonotype was seen at least ten times. This rearrangement joins TRBV2 to TRBJ2-5; 9 bases align to TRBD2. The germline gives CDR1 SNHLY, CDR2 FYNNEI. J gave up 5 bases and V 7 bases, and 14 bases lay outside the gene matches. The CDR3 length is 16 residues. The CDR3 DNA reads TGTGCCAGCACGTTGTTTTGGCGGGAGGGAGTGGAGACCCAGTACTTC. It yields the protein CASTLFWREGVETQYF. Based on the CDR3 plus reference TRBV2 and TRBJ2-5, the full variable domain is EPEVTQTPSHQVTQMGQEVILRCVPISNHLYFYWYRQILGQKVEFLVSFYNNEISEKSEIFDDQFSVERPDGSNFTLKIRSTKLEDSAMYFCASTLFWREGVETQYFGPGTRLLVL.

This clonotype was counted at least ten times. This chain joins TRBV6-2 or TRBV6-3 and TRBJ2-3, with 11 bases that match TRBD2. This CDR3 has 14 residues. CDR1 is MNHEY, CDR2 SVGEGT, per germline. The V gene end was trimmed by 8 bases and the J gene end by 2 bases; junction bases not matched to a gene: 3. The CDR3 is CASRLAGPTDTQYF. DNA of the CDR3: TGTGCCAGCCGACTAGCGGGGCCCACAGATACGCAGTATTTT.

This clonotype was recorded at least ten times. The chain carries TRBV28 and TRBJ2-3; D might be TRBD2 (6 bases). Germline V CDR1 and CDR2: MDHEN, SYDVKM. This CDR3 comprises 14 residues. The germline V and J ends were trimmed by 5 bases and 5 bases, with 14 bases remaining between them. Here the CDR3 DNA reads TGTGCCAGCAGTCCGGGACTCGTAGGAGATACGCAGTATTTT. It codes for CASSPGLVGDTQYF.

This clonotype was seen repeatedly, ten times or more. The chain joins TRBV19 to TRBJ1-5, with a weak D call TRBD1 (6 bases). Germline assignment: CDR1 LNHDA and CDR2 SQIVND (reference sequence). The CDR3 consists of 17 residues. Trimming removed 7 bases at V and 2 bases at J, with 21 bases between. The CDR3: CASKVALQGGGNQPQHF. The CDR3 DNA is TGTGCCAGTAAGGTGGCCCTACAGGGAGGTGGCAATCAGCCCCAGCATTTT.

The sample holds many counts of this clonotype. The chain combines TRBV14 with TRBJ2-1; possibly TRBD1 or TRBD2 for D (6 bases each). CDR3 length: 16 amino acids. CDR1 is SGHDN and CDR2 is FVKESK in the germline V gene. The germline V and J ends were trimmed by 1 base and 0 bases, with 10 bases remaining between them. The CDR3 DNA is TGTGCCAGCAGCCAAGTAGGGGGGAGCTCCTACAATGAGCAGTTCTTC. Translating it yields CASSQVGGSSYNEQFF.

This clonotype was counted at least ten times. The genes are TRBV3-1 and TRBJ2-5; TRBD2 agrees at 7 bases. Germline V gives CDR1 LGHDT, CDR2 YNNKEL (reference sequence). There are 16 residues in the CDR3. J was trimmed by 9 bases and V by 3 bases; bases with no gene match: 16. CDR3 in amino acids: CASSHGKATSEYAQYF. CDR3 coding DNA: TGTGCCAGCAGCCATGGAAAAGCCACTAGCGAGTACGCCCAGTACTTC.

The J gene is TRBJ2-3, the V gene TRBV7-9; 14 bases map to TRBD2. The germline V gene encodes CDR1 SEHNR and CDR2 FQNEAQ (reference sequence). This CDR3 is built from 16 residues. The V segment lost 5 bases and the J segment 3 bases; nucleotides outside the gene matches: 4. CDR3 sequence reads: CASSGTSGSGTDTQYF. The CDR3 nucleotides read TGTGCCAGCAGCGGGACTAGCGGGAGTGGAACAGATACGCAGTATTTT.

The V call is TRBV20-1, the J call TRBJ2-3, with TRBD2 as a possible D gene (5 bases). CDR1 is DFQATT, CDR2 SNEGSKA, per germline (reference sequence). This CDR3 has 15 amino acids. V was clipped by 8 bases and J by 0 bases, with 18 bases between them. The CDR3 here is CSPRPEALSTDTQYF. CDR3 coding DNA: TGCAGTCCCAGGCCGGAGGCGCTGAGCACAGATACGCAGTATTTT.